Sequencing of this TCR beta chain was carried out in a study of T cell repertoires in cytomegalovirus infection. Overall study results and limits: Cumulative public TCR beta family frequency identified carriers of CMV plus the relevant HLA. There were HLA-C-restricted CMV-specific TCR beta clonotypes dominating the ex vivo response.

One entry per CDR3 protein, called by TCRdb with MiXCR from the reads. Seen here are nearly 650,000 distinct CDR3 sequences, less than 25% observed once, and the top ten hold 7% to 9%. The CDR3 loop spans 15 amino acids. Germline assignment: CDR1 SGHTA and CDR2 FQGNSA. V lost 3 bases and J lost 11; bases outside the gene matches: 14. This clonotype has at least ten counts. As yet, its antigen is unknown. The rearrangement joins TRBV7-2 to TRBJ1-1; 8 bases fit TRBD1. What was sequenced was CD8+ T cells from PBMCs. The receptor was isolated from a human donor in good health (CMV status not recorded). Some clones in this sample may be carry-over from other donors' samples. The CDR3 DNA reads TGTGCCAGCAGCTTCCCCGGGACAGGCTCCTCTCCGGCTTTCTTT. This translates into CASSFPGTGSSPAFF.